The present T cell receptor beta chain was sequenced within a study of monozygotic twins with inflammatory bowel disease. Whole-study results and caveats: With inverse Simpson as the measure, TCRbeta diversity was lower in IBD patients than in healthy co-twins.

TCRdb re-called the 5' RACE reads and shows each CDR3 protein once, DNA omitted. The sample table includes 110,000 to 150,000 distinct CDR3 sequences. In the case of this clonotype: Its antigen is still unknown.

Each donor supplied more than 2 ml of blood. This CDR3 contains 15 residues. Germline V gives CDR1 SGHRS, CDR2 YFSETQ. J is TRBJ2-7 and V is TRBV5-1; there is no DNA to check the TCRdb D call of TRBD2. The source of this sequence is a human donor with ulcerative colitis or Crohn's disease, or a healthy co-twin of an affected twin (not recorded which). The sample was blood. CDR3 amino acids: CASSLDSGSFYEQYF.